These T cell receptor beta chains were read from a single sample in a study of cytomegalovirus exposure and HLA in healthy donors. Profiling relied on immunoSEQ multiplex PCR, and the TCRdb table lists in-frame clones only, not all of them. The repertoire holds about 130,000 clones, with 65% to 80% as singletons. The sequenced sample consisted of PBMCs. Receptors were obtained from a man aged 35 to 55 in good health and CMV-seronegative. Each CDR3 is given with its conserved first and last residue. The order of the fields is J gene, D gene, clone size, V gene, CDR3 protein, CDR3 DNA. D genes are given only for firm matches. The size field is filled for only some rows; it gives once, few, many or a size class.

TRBJ1-1 | TRBD1 | - | TRBV7-2 | CASSARQGYTEAFF | TGTGCCAGCAGCGCCAGACAGGGCTACACTGAAGCTTTCTTT
TRBJ2-5 | - | - | TRBV7-8 | CASSLEPTDGETQYF | TGTGCCAGCAGCTTAGAACCCACAGATGGAGAGACCCAGTACTTC
TRBJ2-1 | - | - | TRBV30 | CASRSRSYNEQFF | TGTGCCTCCCGTTCTCGCTCCTACAATGAGCAGTTCTTC
TRBJ2-3 | TRBD1 | - | TRBV5-6 | CASSPRTGATDTQYF | TGTGCCAGCAGCCCCCGGACAGGGGCCACAGATACGCAGTATTTT
TRBJ2-1 | - | once | TRBV14 | CASSQSVGRKFF | TGTGCCAGCAGCCAAAGCGTAGGTCGCAAGTTCTTC
TRBJ1-3 | - | - | TRBV25-1 | CASRSGRTANTIYF | TGTGCCAGCAGGTCCGGGAGGACGGCGAACACCATATATTTT
TRBJ1-5 | TRBD1 | few | TRBV9 | CASSPGTDSNQPQHF | TGTGCCAGCAGCCCTGGGACAGATAGCAATCAGCCCCAGCATTTT
TRBJ2-1 | - | - | TRBV6-1 | CASSGEAAVQFF | TGTGCCAGCAGTGGCGAGGCGGCGGTGCAGTTCTTC
TRBJ2-1 | TRBD1 | - | TRBV11-2 | CASSMGQSSYNEQFF | TGTGCCAGCAGCATGGGACAGAGCTCCTACAATGAGCAGTTCTTC
TRBJ2-2 | - | - | TRBV29-1 | CSVEQGSNTGELFF | TGCAGCGTTGAACAGGGGTCCAACACCGGGGAGCTGTTTTTT
TRBJ2-7 | TRBD1 | - | TRBV4-2 | CASSQERQGPYEQYF | TGTGCCAGCAGCCAAGAGCGACAGGGCCCCTACGAGCAGTACTTC
TRBJ2-2 | - | - | TRBV6-1 | CASSELAVVLANTGELFF | TGTGCCAGCAGTGAACTGGCGGTAGTCTTAGCGAACACCGGGGAGCTGTTTTTT
TRBJ1-4 | - | - | TRBV6-5 | CASSYGGRLNEKLFF | TGTGCCAGCAGTTACGGGGGCCGCCTTAATGAAAAACTGTTTTTT
TRBJ2-2 | TRBD1 | few | TRBV27 | CASKRLRTGRTGELFF | TGTGCCAGCAAGAGACTTAGGACAGGGAGGACCGGGGAGCTGTTTTTT
TRBJ1-1 | TRBD1 | - | TRBV28 | CASTSGGQLEAFF | TGTGCCAGCACCTCTGGGGGACAGCTTGAAGCTTTCTTT
TRBJ1-4 | - | - | TRBV7-9 | CASSLRDSTNEKLFF | TGTGCCAGCAGCTTACGGGACTCAACTAATGAAAAACTGTTTTTT
TRBJ2-1 | - | - | TRBV7-9 | CASSPTTLSNEQFF | TGTGCCAGCAGCCCCACTACCTTAAGCAATGAGCAGTTCTTC
TRBJ2-7 | TRBD1 | - | TRBV18 | CASSPGTGGVREQYF | TGTGCCAGCTCACCAGGGACAGGGGGTGTGCGCGAGCAGTACTTC
TRBJ1-3 | - | few | TRBV1 | CTSSQGRHRACSGNTIYF | TGCACCAGCAGCCAAGGTCGTCACAGGGCCTGCTCTGGAAACACCATATATTTT
TRBJ1-2 | TRBD1 | - | TRBV5-6 | CASSPGQGTYGYTF | TGTGCCAGCAGCCCTGGACAGGGGACCTATGGCTACACCTTC
TRBJ1-1 | TRBD1 | once | TRBV2 | CASIRDSTSMNTEAFF | TGTGCCAGCATTCGGGACAGCACGAGTATGAACACTGAAGCTTTCTTT
TRBJ2-1 | TRBD2 | - | TRBV6-6 | CASSYSSGRNNNEQFF | TGTGCCAGCAGTTACTCTAGCGGGAGAAACAACAATGAGCAGTTCTTC
TRBJ2-3 | TRBD2 | - | TRBV5-1 | CASSSGLADSNTDTQYF | TGCGCCAGCAGCTCGGGACTAGCGGACTCAAACACAGATACGCAGTATTTT
TRBJ2-3 | TRBD2 | few | TRBV28 | CASRVAGTRVDTQYF | TGTGCCAGCAGAGTAGCGGGTACGAGGGTAGATACGCAGTATTTT
TRBJ1-5 | TRBD1 | - | TRBV11-2 | CASSRDRGFQPQHF | TGTGCCAGCAGCCGGGACAGGGGTTTTCAGCCCCAGCATTTT
TRBJ2-7 | - | - | TRBV6-5 | CASSSRDSGYEQYF | TGTGCCAGCAGTTCCCGGGACTCTGGGTACGAGCAGTACTTC
TRBJ2-1 | TRBD2 | - | TRBV5-4 | CASSLGASGRATNEQFF | TGTGCCAGCAGCTTGGGAGCTAGCGGGAGGGCCACGAATGAGCAGTTCTTC
TRBJ2-7 | - | - | TRBV6-5 | CASSYGDGSYEQYF | TGTGCCAGCAGTTACGGAGACGGGTCCTACGAGCAGTACTTC
TRBJ1-5 | TRBD1 | - | TRBV9 | CASSQTGGVQPQHF | TGTGCCAGCAGCCAGACAGGGGGCGTCCAGCCCCAGCATTTT